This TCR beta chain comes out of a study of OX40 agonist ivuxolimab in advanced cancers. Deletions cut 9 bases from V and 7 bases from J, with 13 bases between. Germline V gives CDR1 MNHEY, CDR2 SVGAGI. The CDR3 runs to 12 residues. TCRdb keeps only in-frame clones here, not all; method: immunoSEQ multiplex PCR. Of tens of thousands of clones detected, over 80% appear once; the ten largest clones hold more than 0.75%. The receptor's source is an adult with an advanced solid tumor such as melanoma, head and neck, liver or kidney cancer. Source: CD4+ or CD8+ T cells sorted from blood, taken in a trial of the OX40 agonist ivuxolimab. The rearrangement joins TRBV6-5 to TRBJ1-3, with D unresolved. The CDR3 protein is CASREPGNTIYF. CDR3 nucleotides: TGTGCCAGTAGGGAGCCCGGGAACACCATATATTTT.